Shown below are 26 T cell receptor beta chains from a single sample sequenced in a study of shared clonotypes between healthy human individuals (dated by TCRdb to 2020 to 2022). Preparation of the library involved the immunoSEQ multiplex PCR assay. TCRdb re-hosts the immuneACCESS table, in-frame sequences only. Its copies lack some clones; in the studies checked, an unresolved V gene accounts for under half of them, and the cause for the rest is not known. The sample table records some 800,000 clones; 90% to 95% of these occur just once. The ten most abundant clones make up nearly 25% of the sample. For the CD8 naive samples, CD45RO-negative cells were positively selected for CCR7, yielding a CD45RA+CCR7+ population from which TemRA cells were excluded. Material for sequencing was naive CD8+ T cells sorted from blood. Sample cell subset or site, as interpreted from the label and publication: CD45RA+CCR7+. The receptor source for this set is a man aged 25 to 40 in good health.

The V call is TRBV28, the J call TRBJ2-7; D is perhaps TRBD2 (6 bases). Per the germline V gene, CDR1 is MDHEN and CDR2 is SYDVKM. Between the trimmed V and J ends, which lost 4 bases and 7 bases, there was a span of 17 bases. The CDR3 sequence is 14 residues long. Here the CDR3 reads CASSWDSRSSEQYF. The CDR3 DNA reads as TGTGCCAGCAGTTGGGACTCCCGATCCAGTGAGCAGTACTTC.

This clone was picked up one time. This sequence joins TRBV4-1 and TRBJ2-7, with 7 bases that match TRBD1. The junction had 9 bases not matched to a gene; V was cut back by 0 bases and J by 4 bases. The CDR3 is made up of 16 amino acids. Per germline, CDR1 MGHRA and CDR2 YSYEKL. The DNA for the CDR3 is TGCGCCAGCAGCCAAGATACTGGGACAGCAGGATACGAGCAGTACTTC. Translation gives CASSQDTGTAGYEQYF.

Of note for this clone: Different DNA sequences within this sample yield the same CDR3. CDR3 DNA: TGTGCCAGCAGGTCCACGGACTACGAGCAGTACTTC. Translating it yields CASRSTDYEQYF. This chain joins TRBV6-6 and TRBJ2-7, with D uncertain. CDR1 MNHNY and CDR2 SVGAGI come from the germline V gene (reference sequence). V lost 6 bases and J 3 bases, leaving 9 bases between the germline ends. This CDR3 contains 12 residues.

The V and J genes are TRBV28 and TRBJ2-2; D is perhaps TRBD2 (6 bases). Germline V gives CDR1 MDHEN, CDR2 SYDVKM. The CDR3 has 15 amino acids. Trimming took 3 bases from V and 7 from J, leaving 15 bases between them. CDR3 region: CASSFTGVGHGELFF. The CDR3 DNA sequence: TGTGCCAGCAGTTTTACGGGAGTTGGTCACGGGGAGCTGTTTTTT.

V gene TRBV11-2 combines with J gene TRBJ2-1, with D unresolved. This CDR3 has 17 amino acids. CDR1 and CDR2 from the germline V gene are SGHAT and FQNNGV. The germline V and J ends were trimmed by 1 base and 0 bases, with 13 bases remaining between them. DNA for the CDR3: TGTGCCAGCAGCTTAGGTTCTTCTGGCCCCTCCTACAATGAGCAGTTCTTC. Translation gives CASSLGSSGPSYNEQFF.

This sequence joins TRBV6-5 and TRBJ2-7; perhaps D is TRBD1 or TRBD2 (5 bases each). V lost 4 bases, J lost 2 bases, and 18 bases lay in between. The CDR3 is made up of 16 amino acids. Germline V gene data show CDR1 as MNHEY and CDR2 as SVGAGI. The CDR3 DNA reads as TGTGCCAGCAGTTCCTTCTGGACGGGACGGACCTACGAGCAGTACTTC. Its translation: CASSSFWTGRTYEQYF.

The rearrangement links TRBV11-3 to TRBJ2-1, with D perhaps matching TRBD1 or TRBD2 (6 bases each). V was clipped by 1 base and J by 9 bases, with 13 bases between them. The germline V gene encodes CDR1 SGHNT and CDR2 YENEEA. There are 14 residues in the CDR3. CDR3 sequence reads: CASSLVSGEVEQFF. The CDR3 DNA is TGTGCCAGCAGCTTAGTTTCAGGGGAGGTTGAGCAGTTCTTC.

As regards this clone: A far bigger clonotype differs at one base, so this is likely a read error. The chain couples TRBV6-1 to TRBJ1-5; D not resolved. Germline V gene lookup returns CDR1 MNHNS and CDR2 SASEGT. This CDR3 has 18 residues. CDR3 amino acids: CARSEVKGSGFSNQPQHF. The CDR3 nucleotides are TGTGCCAGAAGTGAAGTTAAGGGCAGTGGGTTTAGCAATCAGCCCCAGCATTTT.

Comment on this clone: Sequence at one end of the junction differs from germline and may be a read error. The CDR3 loop is CVSSLLVTEKLFF. As DNA, the CDR3 is TGTGTCAGCAGCTTACTCGTGACGGAGAAACTGTTTTTT. The chain carries TRBV7-9 and TRBJ1-4; D unresolved. The CDR3 extends over 13 amino acids. Germline CDR1 SEHNR, CDR2 FQNEAQ (reference sequence).

In DNA form, the CDR3 reads TGTGCCAGCAGTCAAGCGGGACTGACTGAGCAGTACTTC. Protein: CASSQAGLTEQYF. This rearrangement joins TRBV6-6 to TRBJ2-7; 7 bases match TRBD2. Germline assignment: CDR1 MNHNY and CDR2 SVGAGI (reference sequence). There are 13 residues in the CDR3. V lost 5 bases and J lost 7; bases outside the gene matches: 8.

V gene TRBV5-1 combines with J gene TRBJ2-6, with a weak D call TRBD1 (5 bases). The CDR3 sequence is 17 residues long. CDR1 is SGHRS and CDR2 is YFSETQ in the germline V gene. With 3 bases removed from V and 1 base from J, the gap between germline ends came to 14 bases. The CDR3 spells CASSWGGPRSGANVLTF. DNA of the CDR3: TGCGCCAGCAGCTGGGGCGGCCCTAGATCTGGGGCCAACGTCCTGACTTTC. Full variable domain (missing parts from reference TRBV5-1 and TRBJ2-6): KAGVTQTPRYLIKTRGQQVTLSCSPISGHRSVSWYQQTPGQGLQFLFEYFSETQRNKGNFPGRFSGRQFSNSRSEMNVSTLELGDSALYLCASSWGGPRSGANVLTFGAGSRLTVL.

The chain has TRBV6-1 and TRBJ2-2, with 7 positions matching TRBD2. J lost 0 bases, V lost 2 bases, and 3 bases had no gene match. Per germline, CDR1 MNHNS and CDR2 SASEGT. CDR3 length equals 16 residues. CDR3 loop: CASSEPSGPNTGELFF. The CDR3 coding sequence is TGTGCCAGCAGTGAACCTAGCGGCCCGAACACCGGGGAGCTGTTTTTT.

This chain uses TRBV5-8 with TRBJ2-5, with a possible D match to TRBD1 (5 bases). Deletions cut 2 bases from V and 7 bases from J, with 15 bases between. This CDR3 spans 14 amino acids. Germline V gene lookup returns CDR1 SGHTS and CDR2 YDEGEE. The CDR3 sequence: CASSFFPGMVTQYF. The CDR3 coding sequence is TGTGCCAGCAGCTTTTTTCCAGGGATGGTGACCCAGTACTTC.

The chain recombines TRBV6-1 with TRBJ2-5, with unresolved D. CDR1 and CDR2 (germline): MNHNS, SASEGT. This CDR3 spans 15 amino acids. With 1 base removed from V and 5 bases from J, the gap between germline ends came to 14 bases. CDR3 sequence reads: CASSEEWVRSETQYF. CDR3 DNA: TGTGCCAGCAGTGAAGAGTGGGTTCGTTCTGAGACCCAGTACTTC.

A remark on this clone: The same CDR3 is also encoded by other DNA sequences in this sample. The chain carries TRBV7-9 and TRBJ1-5, with D possibly being TRBD1 (6 bases). The CDR3 runs to 14 residues. V lost 5 bases and J 5 bases, leaving 13 bases between the germline ends. Germline CDR1 reads SEHNR; CDR2 reads FQNEAQ (reference sequence). The CDR3 DNA is TGTGCCAGCAGCCTTGGGGGCAGGGATCAGCCCCAGCATTTT. Protein sequence: CASSLGGRDQPQHF. The whole variable domain, filled in from reference TRBV7-9 and TRBJ1-5, reads DTGVSQNPRHKITKRGQNVTFRCDPISEHNRLYWYRQTLGQGPEFLTYFQNEAQLEKSRLLSDRFSAERPKGSFSTLEIQRTEQGDSAMYLCASSLGGRDQPQHFGDGTRLSIL.

The rearrangement uses TRBV2 and TRBJ2-2; 10 bases map to TRBD1. The CDR3 is 21 residues long. V dropped 1 base and J dropped 0; count of bases not matched to a gene: 14. Germline V lookup: CDR1 SNHLY, CDR2 FYNNEI. The CDR3: CASSEGPPGQGMVANTGELFF. The CDR3 region has the DNA TGTGCCAGCAGTGAAGGGCCCCCGGGACAGGGGATGGTAGCGAACACCGGGGAGCTGTTTTTT.

The V gene is TRBV28, the J gene TRBJ2-3, with a tentative D call TRBD1 (6 bases). V was clipped by 5 bases and J by 2 bases, with 14 bases between them. Germline CDR1 MDHEN, CDR2 SYDVKM. The CDR3 is 15 residues long. CDR3 loop: CASSAGAGHTDTQYF. The CDR3 DNA follows: TGTGCCAGCAGTGCAGGGGCAGGGCACACAGATACGCAGTATTTT.

The J gene is TRBJ1-2, the V gene TRBV29-1; TRBD1 agrees at 8 bases. After removal of 7 bases from V and 0 bases from J, the junction contained 4 bases not matched to a gene. The CDR3 is made up of 13 amino acids. Looked up from germline, CDR1 is SQVTM and CDR2 is ANQGSEA. This CDR3 reads CSAQGQANYGYTF. CDR3 DNA sequence: TGCAGCGCCCAGGGACAGGCTAACTATGGCTACACCTTC.

This clone was detected once. The chain couples TRBV9 to TRBJ2-1; maybe TRBD2 (6 bases). CDR1 is SGDLS and CDR2 is YYNGEE in the germline V gene. CDR3 length: 16 amino acids. The V and J ends lost 1 base and 4 bases respectively, with 15 bases between them. The CDR3 sequence is CASSVSTGAVYNEQFF. The DNA for the CDR3 is TGTGCCAGCAGCGTATCGACGGGAGCGGTTTACAATGAGCAGTTCTTC.

The chain has TRBV27 and TRBJ2-5, with 9 positions matching TRBD1. Germline V gives CDR1 MNHEY, CDR2 SMNVEV (reference sequence). The CDR3 consists of 14 residues. After removal of 6 bases from V and 5 bases from J, the junction contained 7 bases not matched to a gene. CDR3 DNA sequence: TGTGCCAGCAGAACGGGACAGGGTTTGGAGACCCAGTACTTC. Its translation: CASRTGQGLETQYF.

The chain couples TRBV2 to TRBJ1-1, with a tentative D call TRBD1 (6 bases). In germline, CDR1 is SNHLY, CDR2 FYNNEI. Trimming left V 8 bases short and J 9 bases short, with 22 bases between. This CDR3 region has 14 residues. The DNA of the CDR3 is TGTGCCAGCCCGGACTTCCGGGGGCAGTCCCAAGCTTTCTTT. Protein product: CASPDFRGQSQAFF.

This clone has a handful of counts. A much more abundant neighbour one base away suggests this may be a read error. The sample carries other DNA sequences with the same CDR3. The V call is TRBV2, the J call TRBJ2-7, with D unresolved. Germline-derived CDR1 and CDR2 are SNHLY and FYNNEI. Trimming shortened V by 2 bases and J by 3 bases, and 2 bases separated the two germline ends. The CDR3 loop spans 11 amino acids. This CDR3 is CASSENYEQYF. The DNA of the CDR3 is TGTGCCAGCAGTGAAAACTACGAGCAGTACTTC.

V and J are TRBV19 and TRBJ2-7; 8 positions match TRBD2. Germline V gene sequence: CDR1 LNHDA, CDR2 SQIVND (reference sequence). The V and J ends lost 1 base and 4 bases, in that order; junction bases with no gene match: 6. CDR3 size: 15 residues. CDR3 sequence: CASSIAGTRQYEQYF. The CDR3 DNA reads as TGTGCCAGTAGTATAGCAGGGACTAGACAGTACGAGCAGTACTTC.

The chain joins TRBV29-1 to TRBJ2-7; 9 bases align to TRBD2. V dropped 4 bases and J dropped 2; count of bases not matched to a gene: 12. The CDR3 loop spans 16 amino acids. CDR1 SQVTM and CDR2 ANQGSEA come from the germline V gene. The CDR3 sequence is CSVGGGSGSFTYEQYF. Written as DNA, the CDR3 is TGCAGCGTTGGGGGCGGTAGCGGGAGTTTCACCTACGAGCAGTACTTC.

This chain uses TRBV29-1 with TRBJ2-4; 8 nucleotides align to TRBD1. The V gene end was trimmed by 2 bases and the J gene end by 0 bases; junction bases not matched to a gene: 18. In germline, CDR1 is SQVTM, CDR2 ANQGSEA. This CDR3 region has 20 residues. The CDR3 here is CSVETSPPNRGSLAKNIQYF. The CDR3 nucleotides read TGCAGCGTTGAAACATCTCCCCCGAACAGGGGGTCGTTAGCCAAAAACATTCAGTACTTC.

A few counts support this clone. This chain connects TRBV19 to TRBJ1-5; D not certain. Deletions cut 5 bases from V and 1 base from J, with 9 bases between. Germline-derived CDR1 and CDR2 are LNHDA and SQIVND (reference sequence). This CDR3 is built from 14 residues. The CDR3 DNA reads as TGTGCCAGTAGTGCTTACAACAGCAATCAGCCCCAGCATTTT. Protein product: CASSAYNSNQPQHF.